This TCR beta chain was identified during a study of beta chain features in type 1 diabetes (dated by TCRdb to between 2017 and 2018). About the study as a whole: Patients and healthy donors did not differ in mean age, gender distribution, total cell number or subset yield. The study compared TCRB repertoires of sorted circulating CD4+ T cell subsets between recently diagnosed type 1 diabetes patients and matched healthy donors. Naive and central memory subsets were obtained from all 30 or so donors, but regulatory and stem cell-like memory subsets were isolated from only 8 patients and 8 healthy donors. Across all samples, 107,917,701 sorted cells were examined, and cell number per subset correlated strongly with RNA yield. General findings and caveats noted by the study authors: PCR might favor shorter templates, but patient and control samples were amplified and corrected together, so any skew would affect both groups equally. Because cDNA was sequenced instead of genomic DNA, highly expressing activated cells could be over-represented, though the groups showed no difference in activation or CD3 levels. At VDJ recombination sites, type 1 diabetes patients had fewer insertions and more deleted nucleotides, which implies abnormalities in thymic rearrangement. Naive, central memory and regulatory TCRB repertoires appeared to be more similar among patients than among healthy donors. In all four CD4+ subsets, TCRB CDR3 length was moderately but significantly shorter in type 1 diabetes patients. Because small numbers of individuals were included in the HLA sub-analyses, any influence of HLA type on TCRB rearrangement was left unresolved.

All of the isolated RNA was reverse transcribed with the High Capacity cDNA Reverse Transcription Kit, so expressed TCRB transcripts were sequenced. Stem cell-like memory T cell samples underwent survey-depth immunoSEQ sequencing, averaging about 1 million total reads per sample. Sorted cells were lysed in RLT buffer, and RNA was extracted using DNase-treated RNeasy Micro or Mini kits according to cell number. Each cell subset was processed separately to prevent cross-contamination, with patient and healthy donor samples processed together. Using the immunoSEQ multiplex PCR, TCRB sequences were amplified from cDNA into 87-bp fragments spanning the CDR3 region. The amplicons were sequenced using the Illumina HiSeq platform. Processing in the source paper ran as follows. Synthetic template baselines were used to correct PCR bias computationally, reads within Hamming distance 2 were collapsed, and singletons that could not be merged were discarded. Reads were aligned to IMGT to assign V, D and J genes, CDR3 length, and insertions or deletions at six rearrangement sites. Clonotype counts were normalized to sorted cell number within each subset before computing true diversity and Gini coefficients with the tcR R package. The overlap coefficient, calculated on TCRB nucleotide sequences, was used to measure repertoire sharing. In TCRdb, the immuneACCESS table is reduced to in-frame sequences with V and J assigned. These tables do not hold every clone; where another copy was compared, an unresolved V gene accounts for under half, and the others remain unexplained. Clone size and the V and J calls come from that table; the DNA yielded D and trimming. The sample profile shows more than 85,000 clones; roughly 40% of them were found once. The ten largest clones represent 0.06% to 0.075% of the sample.

A single peripheral blood draw of around 0.11 L on average was collected from each donor into heparinised tubes. A BD FACSAria II and a panel including CD45RO, CCR7, CD25, CD127, CD95 and CD27 were used to sort naive, central memory, regulatory and stem cell-like memory CD4+ T cells. Every sorted population had a purity above 95%. Right away, PBMCs were isolated by Lymphoprep density gradient centrifugation and were stained directly, with no culture step. So that batch effects would be minimized, each experiment stained and sorted samples in pairs, pairing one healthy donor with one patient. The V and J ends are trimmed by 0 bases and 12 bases, leaving 12 bases between them. The CDR3 runs 12 residues from the cysteine to the phenylalanine. Left in the record is the CDR3 DNA by itself, 36 bases read in frame from the first base. The germline V gene supplies CDR1 SGHRS and CDR2 YFSETQ. Notes on this clone: There is no known antigen for this receptor. The input lacks base qualities; no much larger clone sits a single base away.

The sequenced material came from stem cell memory CD4+ T cells from blood. This specimen's cell subset or site label, interpreted: stem cell-like memory CD4+ T cells. This chain joins TRBV5-1 to TRBJ1-2; TRBD1 is a possible D gene, resting on 6 matching bases. This clonotype originated in a woman between 18 and 29 years old in good health. In nucleotide form, the sequence is TGCGCCAGCAGCTTGGCCGGGGGGCACAACACCTTC. The encoded protein is CASSLAGGHNTF. Reference TRBV5-1 and TRBJ1-2 proteins supply the regions before and after the CDR3; the full variable domain is: KAGVTQTPRYLIKTRGQQVTLSCSPISGHRSVSWYQQTPGQGLQFLFEYFSETQRNKGNFPGRFSGRQFSNSRSEMNVSTLELGDSALYLCASSLAGGHNTFGSGTRLTVV.